This T cell receptor beta chain was observed in a study of blood T cell repertoires in COVID-19 (dated by TCRdb to 2018 to 2020). With respect to the entire study: Collaborator samples came from the United States, Italy and Spain and covered acute and convalescent phases of COVID-19. The repertoires were released in a freely available public database intended as a resource for research on the immune response to SARS-CoV-2. Where available, HLA class I and class II types were taken from metadata supplied by the sample provider and were not determined by assay-based typing. The material from the prospective study consisted of cDNA or gDNA derived from T cells, B-cell-depleted T cells, or PBMCs. The sample metadata nearly always contained a de-identified subject ID, COVID-19 status, age in years and sex. Deeply sampled blood TCRbeta repertoires from subjects exposed to, actively infected with, or recovered from COVID-19 were included in the dataset. Samples were obtained from the ongoing ImmuneRACE study (first 160 participants) and from 1,200 or so subjects provided by 6 global collaborators.

Results the study describes overall, beyond this receptor: The quantity of clinical and demographic metadata differed by source and by participant and was supplied without curation.

About this clone itself: Its antigen specificity is not known. There are no base qualities to consult, and no much larger clone falls within one base.

In Seattle, one collaborating source enrolled patients while the infection was active and tracked those patients longitudinally over the course of disease. Each collaborating institution followed its own protocols to collect whole blood in K2EDTA tubes. Collaborator samples were shipped for TCRbeta analysis as frozen whole blood, isolated PBMCs, or DNA extracted from either sample type. The immunoSEQ Assay, a bias-controlled multiplex PCR, was used to amplify TCRbeta CDR3 regions from genomic DNA. The paper's processing steps were these. Within the assay, amplification of reference gene primers was used to estimate how many nucleated cells each sample contained. To quantify the absolute abundance of each unique TCRbeta CDR3 rearrangement, sequence reads were collapsed and filtered. For each sample, productive Simpson clonality was calculated as the square root of Simpson's diversity index over productive rearrangements. What TCRdb holds here is the immuneACCESS table cut down to in-frame rearrangements. Part of the clones is not present; checked against another copy, under half of the missing clones reflect an unresolved V gene, and the others are unexplained. The D gene and trimming were derived from the DNA, and the V and J assignments and clone size from that table. This sample has fewer than 350,000 clones in its table, and roughly nine tenths of those were observed once. Around 12% of the sample rests with the top ten.

The sequencing sample was made of peripheral blood. This TCR was recovered from a woman in her 30s with COVID-19, enrolled during active disease.

The base sequence is TGTGCAAGTCGCTCATTGTGGGGACAGGGGGAGTTCTTC. It codes for CASRSLWGQGEFF. The chain is assembled from TRBV12-2 and TRBJ2-1; the table's D call, TRBD1, was not checked against the DNA. TRBV12-2 is deemed a pseudogene. From cysteine to phenylalanine, the CDR3 is 13 amino acids long. The DNA shown is the 39-base CDR3, in frame from base 1.